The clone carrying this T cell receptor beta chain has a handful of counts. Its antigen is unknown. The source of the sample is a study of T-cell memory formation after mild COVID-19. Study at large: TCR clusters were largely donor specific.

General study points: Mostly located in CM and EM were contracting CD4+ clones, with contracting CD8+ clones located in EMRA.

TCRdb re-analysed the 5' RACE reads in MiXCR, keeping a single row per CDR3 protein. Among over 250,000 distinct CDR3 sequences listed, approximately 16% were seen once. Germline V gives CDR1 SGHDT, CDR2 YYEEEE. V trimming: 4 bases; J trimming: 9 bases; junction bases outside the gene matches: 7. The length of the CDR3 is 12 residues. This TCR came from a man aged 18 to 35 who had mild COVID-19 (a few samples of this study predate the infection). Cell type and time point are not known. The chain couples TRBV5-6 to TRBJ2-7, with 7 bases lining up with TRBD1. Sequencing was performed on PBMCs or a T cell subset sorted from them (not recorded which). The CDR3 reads CASSLTGDGQYV. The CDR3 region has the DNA TGTGCCAGCAGCCTAACAGGGGATGGGCAGTACGTC.